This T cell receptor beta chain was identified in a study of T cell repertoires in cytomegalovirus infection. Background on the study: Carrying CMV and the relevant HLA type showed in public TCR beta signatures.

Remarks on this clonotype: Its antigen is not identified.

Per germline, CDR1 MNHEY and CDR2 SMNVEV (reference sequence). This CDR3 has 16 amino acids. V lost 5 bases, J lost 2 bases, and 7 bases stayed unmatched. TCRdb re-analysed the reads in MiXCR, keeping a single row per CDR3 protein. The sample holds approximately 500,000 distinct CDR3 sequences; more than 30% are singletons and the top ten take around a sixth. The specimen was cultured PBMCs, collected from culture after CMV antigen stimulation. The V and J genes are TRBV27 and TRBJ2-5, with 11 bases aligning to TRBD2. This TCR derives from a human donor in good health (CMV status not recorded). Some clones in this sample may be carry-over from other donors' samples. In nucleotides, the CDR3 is TGTGCCAGCAGTCAGACGCGACTAGCGGGGCAAGAGACCCAGTACTTC. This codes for CASSQTRLAGQETQYF.